This T cell receptor beta chain was recovered during a study of blood T cell repertoires in COVID-19. Study-level information: PBMCs, B-cell-depleted T cells, or T cells provided the cDNA or gDNA that made up the material.

This study enrolled people aged about 18 to 100 from about 24 US geographic areas. Data came from immunoSEQ multiplex PCR; TCRdb stores just in-frame clones and leaves some out. The repertoire holds 300,000 to 350,000 clones, with roughly 88% as singletons. The CDR3 loop spans 17 amino acids. The V gene's germline CDR1 is MGHRA and CDR2 YSYEKL. After removal of 0 bases from V and 7 bases from J, the junction contained 6 bases not matched to a gene. The sample comprised PBMCs or T cells enriched from blood (not recorded which). The source is a man between 25 and 39 years old who had recovered from COVID-19. The chain couples TRBV4-1 to TRBJ2-1; 13 bases are shared with TRBD2. CDR3 coding DNA: TGCGCCAGCAGCCAAGACGTACGACTAGCGGGGGGAAATGAGCAGTTCTTC. It specifies CASSQDVRLAGGNEQFF.